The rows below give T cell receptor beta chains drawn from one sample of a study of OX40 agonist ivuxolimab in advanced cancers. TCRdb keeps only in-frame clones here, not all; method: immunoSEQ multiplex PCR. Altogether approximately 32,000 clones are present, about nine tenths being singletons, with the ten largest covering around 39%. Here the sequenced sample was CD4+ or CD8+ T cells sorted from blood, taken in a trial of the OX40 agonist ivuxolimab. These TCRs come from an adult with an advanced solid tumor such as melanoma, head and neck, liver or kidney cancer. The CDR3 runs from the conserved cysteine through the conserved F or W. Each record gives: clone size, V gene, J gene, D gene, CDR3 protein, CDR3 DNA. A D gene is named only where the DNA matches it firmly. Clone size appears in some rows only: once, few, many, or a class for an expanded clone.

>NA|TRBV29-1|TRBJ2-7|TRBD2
CSVTTSGSYEQYF
TGCAGCGTGACGACTAGCGGGTCCTACGAGCAGTACTTC
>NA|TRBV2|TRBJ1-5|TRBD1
CASIGTGFNQPQHF
TGTGCCAGCATTGGGACAGGGTTCAATCAGCCCCAGCATTTT
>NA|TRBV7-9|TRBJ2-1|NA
CASSPVVESRGEQFF
TGTGCCAGCAGCCCCGTGGTAGAGAGTAGGGGTGAGCAGTTCTTC
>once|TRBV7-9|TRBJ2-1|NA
CASRPTRTYNEQFF
TGTGCCAGCAGGCCAACTAGAACCTACAATGAGCAGTTCTTC
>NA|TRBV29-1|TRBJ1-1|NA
CSVETGILMNTEAFF
TGCAGCGTCGAGACAGGTATTCTAATGAACACTGAAGCTTTCTTT
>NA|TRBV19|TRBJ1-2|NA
CASSPGGGYTF
TGTGCCAGTAGCCCCGGGGGTGGCTACACCTTC
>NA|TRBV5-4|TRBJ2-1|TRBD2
CASSILIAGPEQFF
TGTGCCAGCAGCATACTTATAGCGGGTCCTGAGCAGTTCTTC
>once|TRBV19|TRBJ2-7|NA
CASSIDSHLTYEQYF
TGTGCCAGTAGTATAGATTCGCACCTAACCTACGAGCAGTACTTC
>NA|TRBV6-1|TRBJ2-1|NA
CASSEDQPLIYNEQFF
TGTGCCAGCAGTGAAGACCAGCCTCTGATCTACAATGAGCAGTTCTTC
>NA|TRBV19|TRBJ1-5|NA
CASSTGWSNQPQHF
TGTGCCAGTAGTACGGGGTGGAGCAATCAGCCCCAGCATTTT
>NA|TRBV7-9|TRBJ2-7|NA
CASSLVLENNEQYF
TGTGCCAGCAGCTTAGTTTTGGAAAACAACGAGCAGTACTTC
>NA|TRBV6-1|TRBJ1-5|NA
CASSEERAANQPQHF
TGTGCCAGCAGTGAAGAGAGGGCAGCTAATCAGCCCCAGCATTTT
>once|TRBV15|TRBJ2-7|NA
CATSSLSYEQYF
TGTGCCACCAGCAGCCTATCCTACGAGCAGTACTTC
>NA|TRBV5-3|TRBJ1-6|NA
CARSPTGSSSSYNSPLHF
TGTGCCAGAAGCCCGACGGGATCCTCGAGCTCCTATAATTCACCCCTCCACTTT
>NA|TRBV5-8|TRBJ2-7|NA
CASSPRGFDEQYF
TGTGCCAGCAGCCCCCGTGGGTTCGACGAGCAGTACTTC
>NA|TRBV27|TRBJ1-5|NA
CASSPISNQPQHF
TGTGCCAGCAGTCCGATTAGCAATCAGCCCCAGCATTTT
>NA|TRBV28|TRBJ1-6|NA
CASSFNSPLHF
TGTGCCAGCAGTTTCAATTCACCCCTCCACTTT
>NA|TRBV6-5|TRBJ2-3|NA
CASSYSVGRTDTQYF
TGTGCCAGCAGTTACTCGGTAGGGAGAACAGATACGCAGTATTTT
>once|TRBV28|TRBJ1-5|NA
CASSLQYSGRQPQHF
TGTGCCAGCAGTTTACAATACAGCGGCCGTCAGCCCCAGCATTTT
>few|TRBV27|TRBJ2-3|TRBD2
CASSLGRSIAGGSTDTQYF
TGTGCCAGCAGTTTAGGGCGCTCGATAGCGGGAGGAAGCACAGATACGCAGTATTTT
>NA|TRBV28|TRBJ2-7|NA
CASSPQGGREQYF
TGTGCCAGCAGTCCTCAGGGCGGTAGGGAGCAGTACTTC
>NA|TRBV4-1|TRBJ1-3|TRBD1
CASSQEQGQYTIYF
TGCGCCAGCAGCCAAGAACAGGGGCAATACACCATATATTTT
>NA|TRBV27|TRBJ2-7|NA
CASSLYWGAGEQYF
TGTGCCAGCAGTTTATATTGGGGGGCCGGGGAGCAGTACTTC
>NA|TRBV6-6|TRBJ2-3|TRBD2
CASSVAGLTDTQYF
TGTGCCAGCAGCGTAGCGGGACTCACAGATACGCAGTATTTT
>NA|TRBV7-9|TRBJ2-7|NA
CASSWGTGSSYEQYF
TGTGCCAGCAGCTGGGGGACGGGTAGCTCCTACGAGCAGTACTTC
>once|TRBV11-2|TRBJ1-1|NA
CASSLVLSGGAEAFF
TGTGCCAGCAGCTTAGTCCTCTCTGGGGGGGCTGAAGCTTTCTTT
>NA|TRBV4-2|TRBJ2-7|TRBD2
CASSQGTNIYEQYF
TGTGCCAGCAGCCAGGGGACTAACATCTACGAGCAGTACTTC
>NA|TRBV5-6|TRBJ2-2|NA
CASSLFSRPGELFF
TGTGCCAGCAGCTTGTTCAGCCGGCCCGGGGAGCTGTTTTTT
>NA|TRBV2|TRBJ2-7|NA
CASSVPGTENEQYF
TGTGCCAGCAGCGTTCCCGGGACTGAAAACGAGCAGTACTTC
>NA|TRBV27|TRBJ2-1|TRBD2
CASSSGGSYNEQFF
TGTGCCAGCAGTAGCGGGGGGAGTTACAATGAGCAGTTCTTC
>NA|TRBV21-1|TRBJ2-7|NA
CASSKTPGTSEYEQYF
TGTGCCAGCAGCAAAACTCCCGGGACTAGCGAGTACGAGCAGTACTTC
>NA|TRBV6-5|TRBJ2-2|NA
CASTRGGYTGELFF
TGTGCCAGCACGAGGGGGGGGTACACCGGGGAGCTGTTTTTT
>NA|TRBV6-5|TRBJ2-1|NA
CASSYIAGVNEQFF
TGTGCCAGCAGTTACATCGCAGGGGTCAATGAGCAGTTCTTC
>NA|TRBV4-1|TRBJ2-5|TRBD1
CASSQGTGAETQYF
TGCGCCAGCAGCCAAGGGACAGGGGCAGAGACCCAGTACTTC
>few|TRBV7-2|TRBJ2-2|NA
CASSRGMGTGELFF
TGTGCCAGCAGCCGCGGAATGGGGACCGGGGAGCTGTTTTTT
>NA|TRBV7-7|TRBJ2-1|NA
CASSLASDYPNNEQFF
TGTGCTAGCAGCTTAGCCTCGGACTATCCAAACAATGAGCAGTTCTTC
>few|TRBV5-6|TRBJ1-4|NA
CASSLSAIRKLFF
TGTGCCAGCAGCTTGTCAGCCATCAGAAAACTGTTTTTT
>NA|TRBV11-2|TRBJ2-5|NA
CASSLGYSQETQYF
TGTGCCAGCAGCTTAGGGTACTCGCAAGAGACCCAGTACTTC
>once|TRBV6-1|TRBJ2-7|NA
CASGDYEQYF
TGTGCCAGCGGGGATTACGAGCAGTACTTC
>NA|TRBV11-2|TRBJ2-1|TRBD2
CASRTGGGVYNEQFF
TGTGCCAGCAGGACTGGCGGGGGGGTCTACAATGAGCAGTTCTTC
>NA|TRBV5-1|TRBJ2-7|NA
CASSLEGQVGEQYF
TGCGCCAGCAGCCTAGAGGGCCAAGTCGGCGAGCAGTACTTC
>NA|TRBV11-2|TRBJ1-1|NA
CASSFGTEAFF
TGTGCCAGCAGCTTTGGGACTGAAGCTTTCTTT
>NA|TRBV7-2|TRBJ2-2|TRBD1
CASSLTGGRPGELFF
TGTGCCAGCAGCTTAACAGGGGGTCGTCCCGGGGAGCTGTTTTTT
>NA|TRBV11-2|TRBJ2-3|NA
CASSLDEDTQYF
TGTGCCAGCAGCTTAGATGAAGATACGCAGTATTTT
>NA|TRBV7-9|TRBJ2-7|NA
CASSPDGSYEQYF
TGTGCCAGCAGCCCCGACGGCTCCTACGAGCAGTACTTC
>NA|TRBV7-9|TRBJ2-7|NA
CASSLDAAMIAYEQYF
TGTGCCAGCAGCTTAGATGCGGCCATGATTGCCTACGAGCAGTACTTC